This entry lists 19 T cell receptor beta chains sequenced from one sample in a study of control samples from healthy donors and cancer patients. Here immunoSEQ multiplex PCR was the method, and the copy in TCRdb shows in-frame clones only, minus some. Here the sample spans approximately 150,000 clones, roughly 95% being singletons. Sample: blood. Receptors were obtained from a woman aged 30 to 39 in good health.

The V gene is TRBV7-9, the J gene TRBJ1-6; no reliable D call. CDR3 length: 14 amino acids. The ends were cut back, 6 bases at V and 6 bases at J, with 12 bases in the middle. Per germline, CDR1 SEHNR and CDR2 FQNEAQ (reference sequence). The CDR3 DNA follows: TGTGCCAGCAGGAAAGGGTTTTTTAATTCACCCCTCCACTTT. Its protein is CASRKGFFNSPLHF. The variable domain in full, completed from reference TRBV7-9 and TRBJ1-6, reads DTGVSQNPRHKITKRGQNVTFRCDPISEHNRLYWYRQTLGQGPEFLTYFQNEAQLEKSRLLSDRFSAERPKGSFSTLEIQRTEQGDSAMYLCASRKGFFNSPLHFGNGTRLTVT.

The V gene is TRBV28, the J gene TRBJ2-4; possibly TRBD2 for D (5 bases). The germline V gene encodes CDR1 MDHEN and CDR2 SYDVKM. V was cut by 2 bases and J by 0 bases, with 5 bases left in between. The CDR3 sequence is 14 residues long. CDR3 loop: CASSLAGAKNIQYF. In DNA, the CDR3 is TGTGCCAGCAGTTTAGCGGGAGCCAAAAACATTCAGTACTTC.

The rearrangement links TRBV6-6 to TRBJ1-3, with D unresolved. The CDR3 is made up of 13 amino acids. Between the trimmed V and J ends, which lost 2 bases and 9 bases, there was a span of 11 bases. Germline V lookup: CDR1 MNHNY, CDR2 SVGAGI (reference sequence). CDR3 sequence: CASSYRERGTIYF. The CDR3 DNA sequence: TGTGCCAGCAGTTACCGCGAAAGAGGCACCATATATTTT.

The CDR3 DNA follows: TGTGCCAACAGGGGGGGCTACGAGCAGTACTTC. Amino acids: CANRGGYEQYF. The chain is built from TRBV2 and TRBJ2-7, with D possibly being TRBD1 (8 bases). V was pared by 10 bases and J by 3 bases, with 10 bases between. This CDR3 is 11 amino acids long. In germline, CDR1 is SNHLY, CDR2 FYNNEI.

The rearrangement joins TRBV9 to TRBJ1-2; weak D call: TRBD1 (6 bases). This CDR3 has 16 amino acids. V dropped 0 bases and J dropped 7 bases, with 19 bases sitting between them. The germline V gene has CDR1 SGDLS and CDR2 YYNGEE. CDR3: CASSVETGMGALGYTF. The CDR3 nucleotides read TGTGCCAGCAGCGTAGAAACCGGGATGGGGGCCCTTGGCTACACCTTC. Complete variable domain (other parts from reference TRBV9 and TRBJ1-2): DSGVTQTPKHLITATGQRVTLRCSPRSGDLSVYWYQQSLDQGLQFLIQYYNGEERAKGNILERFSAQQFPDLHSELNLSSLELGDSALYFCASSVETGMGALGYTFGSGTRLTVV.

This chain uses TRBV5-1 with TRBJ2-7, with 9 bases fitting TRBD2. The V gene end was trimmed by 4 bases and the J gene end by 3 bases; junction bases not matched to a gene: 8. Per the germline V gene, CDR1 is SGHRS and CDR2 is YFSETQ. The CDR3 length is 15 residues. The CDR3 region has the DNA TGCGCCAGCAGCGAGAAGGGACTAGCAGGCTACGAGCAGTACTTC. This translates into CASSEKGLAGYEQYF.

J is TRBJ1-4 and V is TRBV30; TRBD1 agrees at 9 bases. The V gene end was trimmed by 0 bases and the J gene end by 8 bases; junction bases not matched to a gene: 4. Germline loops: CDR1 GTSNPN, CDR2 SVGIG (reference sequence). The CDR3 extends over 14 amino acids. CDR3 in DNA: TGTGCCTGGAGTGTAGGCGGGACAGGGGAAAAACTGTTTTTT. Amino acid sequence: CAWSVGGTGEKLFF.

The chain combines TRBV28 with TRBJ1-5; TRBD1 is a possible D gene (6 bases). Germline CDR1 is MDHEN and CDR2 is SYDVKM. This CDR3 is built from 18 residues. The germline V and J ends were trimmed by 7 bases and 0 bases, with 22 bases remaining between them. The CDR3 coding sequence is TGTGCCAGCACCCCTGGGGGGGCTTTTTCTTATAGCAATCAGCCCCAGCATTTT. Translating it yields CASTPGGAFSYSNQPQHF.

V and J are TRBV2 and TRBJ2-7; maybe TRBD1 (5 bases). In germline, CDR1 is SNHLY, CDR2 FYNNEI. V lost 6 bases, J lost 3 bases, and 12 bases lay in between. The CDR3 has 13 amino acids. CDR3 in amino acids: CASRQGSFYEQYF. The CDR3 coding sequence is TGTGCCAGCAGGCAGGGTTCCTTCTACGAGCAGTACTTC. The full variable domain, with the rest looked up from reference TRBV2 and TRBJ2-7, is EPEVTQTPSHQVTQMGQEVILRCVPISNHLYFYWYRQILGQKVEFLVSFYNNEISEKSEIFDDQFSVERPDGSNFTLKIRSTKLEDSAMYFCASRQGSFYEQYFGPGTRLTVT.

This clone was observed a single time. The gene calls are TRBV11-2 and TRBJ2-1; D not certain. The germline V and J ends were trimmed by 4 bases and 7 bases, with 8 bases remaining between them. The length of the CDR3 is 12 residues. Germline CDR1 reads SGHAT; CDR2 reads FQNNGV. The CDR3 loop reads CASSSLQNEQFF. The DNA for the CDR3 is TGTGCCAGCAGCTCACTTCAAAATGAGCAGTTCTTC. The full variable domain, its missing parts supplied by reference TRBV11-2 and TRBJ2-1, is EAGVAQSPRYKIIEKRQSVAFWCNPISGHATLYWYQQILGQGPKLLIQFQNNGVVDDSQLPKDRFSAERLKGVDSTLKIQPAKLEDSAVYLCASSSLQNEQFFGPGTRLTVL.

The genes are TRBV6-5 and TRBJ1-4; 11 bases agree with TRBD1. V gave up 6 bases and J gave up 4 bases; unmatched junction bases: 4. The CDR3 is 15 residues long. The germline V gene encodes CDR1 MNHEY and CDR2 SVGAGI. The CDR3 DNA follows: TGTGCCAGCAGAGAGGGACAGGGGGGTAATGAAAAACTGTTTTTT. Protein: CASREGQGGNEKLFF.

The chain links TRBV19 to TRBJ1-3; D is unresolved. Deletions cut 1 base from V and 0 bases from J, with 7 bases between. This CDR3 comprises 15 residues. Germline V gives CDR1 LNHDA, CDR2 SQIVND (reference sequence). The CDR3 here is CASSIVGASGNTIYF. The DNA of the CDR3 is TGTGCCAGTAGTATAGTTGGCGCCTCTGGAAACACCATATATTTT.

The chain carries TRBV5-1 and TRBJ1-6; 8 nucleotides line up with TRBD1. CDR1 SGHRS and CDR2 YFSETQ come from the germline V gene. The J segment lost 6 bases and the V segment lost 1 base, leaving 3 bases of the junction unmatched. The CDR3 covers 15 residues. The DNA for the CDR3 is TGCGCCAGCAGCTTGCGGGGACAGGTTAATTCACCCCTCCACTTT. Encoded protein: CASSLRGQVNSPLHF.

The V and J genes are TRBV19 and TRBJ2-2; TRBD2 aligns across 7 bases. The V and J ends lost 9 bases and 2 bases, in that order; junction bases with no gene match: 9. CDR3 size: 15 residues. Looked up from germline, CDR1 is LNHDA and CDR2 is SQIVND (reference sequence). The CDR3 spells CASSGTRSNTGELFF. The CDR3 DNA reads TGTGCCAGCAGCGGGACCCGTTCCAACACCGGGGAGCTGTTTTTT.

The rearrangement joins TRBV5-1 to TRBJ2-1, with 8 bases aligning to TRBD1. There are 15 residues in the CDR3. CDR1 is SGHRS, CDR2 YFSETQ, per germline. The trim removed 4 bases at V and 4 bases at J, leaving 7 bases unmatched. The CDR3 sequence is CASSTGQGIYNEQFF. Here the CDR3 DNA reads TGCGCCAGCAGCACAGGACAGGGAATTTACAATGAGCAGTTCTTC.

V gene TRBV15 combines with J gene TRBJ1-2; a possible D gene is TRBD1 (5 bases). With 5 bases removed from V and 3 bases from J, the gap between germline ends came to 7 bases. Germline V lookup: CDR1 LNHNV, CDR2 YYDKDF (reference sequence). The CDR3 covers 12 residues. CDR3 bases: TGTGCCACCAGCGGGGGTGACTATGGCTACACCTTC. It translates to CATSGGDYGYTF.

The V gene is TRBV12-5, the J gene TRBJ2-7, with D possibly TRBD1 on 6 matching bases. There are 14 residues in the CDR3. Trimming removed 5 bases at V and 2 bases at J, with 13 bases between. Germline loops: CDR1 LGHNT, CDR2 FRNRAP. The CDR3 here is CASGLRDNPYEQYF. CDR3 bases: TGTGCTAGTGGTCTCCGGGACAACCCCTACGAGCAGTACTTC.

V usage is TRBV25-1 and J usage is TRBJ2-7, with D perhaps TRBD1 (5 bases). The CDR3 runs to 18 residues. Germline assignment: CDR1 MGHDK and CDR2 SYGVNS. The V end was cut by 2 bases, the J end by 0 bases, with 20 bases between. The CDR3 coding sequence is TGTGCCAGCAGTGAAGCCCAGGGCTTGGGGCCCCTCTCCTACGAGCAGTACTTC. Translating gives CASSEAQGLGPLSYEQYF.

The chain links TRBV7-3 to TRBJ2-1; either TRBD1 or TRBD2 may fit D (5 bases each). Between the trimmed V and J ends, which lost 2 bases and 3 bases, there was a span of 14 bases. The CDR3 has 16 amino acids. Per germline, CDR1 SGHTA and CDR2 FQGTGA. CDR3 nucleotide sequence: TGTGCCAGCAGCTTATCCCATGGGGGAGTCTACAATGAGCAGTTCTTC. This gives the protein CASSLSHGGVYNEQFF.